The 9 T cell receptor beta chains listed next were all sequenced from one sample in a study of identical twins. TCRdb reanalysed the 5' RACE reads using MiXCR and keeps one entry per CDR3 protein. Of 750,000 to 950,000 distinct CDR3 sequences in the sample, roughly 12% were seen once. These data were also filed under a second study, of yellow fever vaccine responses in identical twins.

The sequencing sample was made of PBMCs. These receptor sequences come from a woman between 18 and 29 years old in good health.

This chain connects TRBV12-3 or TRBV12-4 to TRBJ2-1, with D maybe TRBD2 (5 bases). CDR3 size: 12 residues. The germline V and J ends were trimmed by 6 bases and 9 bases, with 12 bases remaining between them. This chain's CDR3 is CASSVTRTEQFF. The DNA of the CDR3 is TGTGCCAGCAGCGTCACTAGAACTGAGCAGTTCTTC.

V and J are TRBV19 and TRBJ2-1; D call uncertain. The V gene lost 1 base and the J gene lost 2 bases, with 9 bases spanning the gap. Germline CDR1 and CDR2: LNHDA and SQIVND (reference sequence). The CDR3 covers 15 residues. The CDR3 DNA follows: TGTGCCAGTAGTATAGGCAGTCCTGCCTACAATGAGCAGTTCTTC. It codes for CASSIGSPAYNEQFF.

The chain has TRBV12-3 or TRBV12-4 and TRBJ2-3; maybe TRBD2 (5 bases). The CDR3 runs 13 residues. Trimming took 8 bases from V and 4 from J, leaving 13 bases between them. Here the CDR3 DNA reads TGTGCCAGCGGACGAGGGCGGGCAGATACGCAGTATTTT. Encoded protein: CASGRGRADTQYF.

This rearrangement joins TRBV28 to TRBJ2-7; TRBD1 is a possible D gene (6 bases). CDR1 and CDR2 (germline): MDHEN, SYDVKM. The V gene lost 10 bases and the J gene lost 3 bases, with 16 bases spanning the gap. CDR3 size: 13 residues. The CDR3 loop is CATTPGHLYEQYV. The CDR3 region has the DNA TGTGCCACCACGCCGGGACACCTCTACGAGCAGTACGTC.

Only a few counts were recorded for this clonotype. The genes are TRBV9 and TRBJ2-3; D is undetermined. There are 13 residues in the CDR3. V gave up 6 bases and J gave up 3 bases, with 11 bases separating them. Germline V gene lookup returns CDR1 SGDLS and CDR2 YYNGEE. The CDR3 here is CASKPWSTDTQYF. The CDR3 DNA follows: TGTGCCAGCAAACCTTGGTCTACAGATACGCAGTATTTT.

This clonotype was observed many times. The V and J genes are TRBV3-1 and TRBJ2-1, with a weak D call TRBD1 (6 bases). Germline CDR1 and CDR2: LGHDT and YNNKEL (reference sequence). Trimming cost V 1 base and J 6 bases, with 10 bases left between them. The CDR3 is 14 residues long. CDR3: CASSQGGRLNEQFF. The CDR3 region has the DNA TGTGCCAGCAGCCAAGGGGGGCGTCTCAATGAGCAGTTCTTC.

This clonotype was counted many times. The gene calls are TRBV29-1 and TRBJ1-1; TRBD1 aligns across 7 bases. CDR1 and CDR2 from the germline V gene are SQVTM and ANQGSEA. J was trimmed by 0 bases and V by 7 bases; bases with no gene match: 17. The CDR3 is made up of 17 amino acids. Here the CDR3 reads CSATRQGGLAMNTEAFF. The DNA of the CDR3 is TGCAGCGCCACCCGACAGGGTGGATTAGCTATGAACACTGAAGCTTTCTTT.

V usage is TRBV4-1 and J usage is TRBJ1-4, with a possible D match to TRBD1 (6 bases). The CDR3 is made up of 15 amino acids. The V end was cut by 3 bases, the J end by 8 bases, with 16 bases between. Germline CDR1 and CDR2: MGHRA and YSYEKL. CDR3 bases: TGCGCCAGCAGCCAGGCCACATCCGGGACAGAAAAACTGTTTTTT. Amino acid sequence: CASSQATSGTEKLFF.

Many counts were recorded for this clonotype. The V gene is TRBV6-4, the J gene TRBJ2-2, with no clear D. This CDR3 comprises 14 residues. Per germline, CDR1 MRHNA and CDR2 SNTAGT. V gave up 0 bases and J gave up 3 bases, with 5 bases separating them. CDR3 DNA sequence: TGTGCCAGCAGTGACTCGGGCGACACCGGGGAGCTGTTTTTT. This codes for CASSDSGDTGELFF.